The clone carrying this T cell receptor beta chain was seen only once. Produced via immunoSEQ multiplex PCR; TCRdb's table is partial and in-frame only. The sample consists of some 130,000 clones, just over 90% of them appearing once. This sample was taken from a study of T cell responses to AZD1222 COVID-19 vaccine. J was trimmed by 0 bases and V by 5 bases; bases with no gene match: 9. Germline V gene data show CDR1 as MGHRA and CDR2 as YSYEKL. The length of the CDR3 is 16 residues. This sequence was found in an adult in good health. The V and J genes are TRBV4-1 and TRBJ1-1; 7 bases match TRBD1. The sequencing used peripheral blood, collected on day 0 of AZD1222 vaccination. The CDR3 DNA follows: TGCGCCAGCAGCTATCACCGGGACAGTTTGAACACTGAAGCTTTCTTT. This encodes CASSYHRDSLNTEAFF.